The 2 T cell receptor beta chains reported below all come from one sample, sequenced in a study of cytomegalovirus exposure and HLA in healthy donors. 13 Jbeta primers and 60 Vbeta primers were used for the PCR. Profiled with immunoSEQ multiplex PCR; TCRdb holds only in-frame clones, not every one. The table records 150,000 to 200,000 clones, over 75% of them present only once. What was sequenced was PBMCs. The receptors were gathered from a woman aged 45-65 years in good health and CMV-seronegative.

The table lists this clone with a few counts. The chain carries TRBV11-2 and TRBJ2-7, with TRBD2 matching over 7 bases. The trim removed 5 bases at V and 0 bases at J, leaving 7 bases unmatched. Germline V gene lookup returns CDR1 SGHAT and CDR2 FQNNGV. CDR3 length: 15 amino acids. CDR3 in DNA: TGTGCCAGCAGCGATCTAGCGGTTAACTCCTACGAGCAGTACTTC. Encoded protein: CASSDLAVNSYEQYF.

The genes are TRBV6-1 and TRBJ1-5, with D possibly matching TRBD1 (6 bases). The CDR3 loop spans 15 amino acids. V was cut by 1 base and J by 4 bases, with 11 bases left in between. Germline CDR1 MNHNS, CDR2 SASEGT. This CDR3 reads CASSEEGVPNQPQHF. CDR3 coding DNA: TGTGCCAGCAGTGAAGAGGGGGTACCGAATCAGCCCCAGCATTTT.